This record looks at one T cell receptor beta chain sequence and its context. The antigen it recognizes is unknown. No base qualities exist here, and no much larger clone lies one base off it. The sample comes from a study of shared clonotypes between healthy human individuals (dated by TCRdb to about 2020). Background on the whole study: A few men and two women, aged 18 to 49 years, made up the cohort. Each donor's leukapheresis produced roughly between roughly 0.85 and 10 billion PBMCs. To increase sequencing depth and limit assay-specific biases, TCR repertoire library preparation and sequencing were carried out by different laboratories using diverse techniques. For each donor, CD4 naive and CD4 memory were each run on three plates, CD8 naive on two plates, and CD8 memory on one plate. To estimate repertoire size and how much clonotype sharing occurs between individuals, the study deeply sequenced the blood TCR repertoires of about five healthy adults.

On the study overall, not on this receptor specifically: Pairwise subsampling indicated that sequencing depth was expected to affect the degree of clonotype sharing among donors. Sampling was limited to blood, and TCR repertoires in tissue likely differ from TCR repertoires in blood. The small number of donors limited the genetic and exposure-history diversity represented. Rarefaction of sorted-subset datasets indicated incomplete sequencing despite the large sequencing depth. Roughly 5% of naive CD4, 3% to 3.5% of naive CD8, roughly 2.4% of memory CD4, and 0.4% of memory CD8 clonotypes were shared across several donors. Estimated clonotype richness was generally larger for naive than for memory subsets. Clonotypes shared by all four sorted-subset donors showed higher generation probabilities than non-shared clonotypes.

The donors were healthy, HIV-negative adults with no recently reported acute infections or vaccinations. Only Caucasian adults living in Nashville, Tennessee, USA were represented among the donors. CD8 memory samples combined magnetically selected CD45RO+ cells with CCR7-negative CD45RA+ effector memory (TemRA) cells. After blood collection by leukapheresis, PBMCs were isolated using Ficoll-Histopaque density gradient centrifugation and then cryopreserved in the vapor phase of liquid nitrogen. Purity and quantity of every magnetically sorted T cell population were checked by analytical flow cytometry. Genomic DNA was isolated from each sorted fraction and quantified by UV absorbance on a Nanodrop 2000c. Using the deep immunoSEQ assay, multiplex PCR amplified TCR CDR3 regions from genomic DNA. Genomic DNA extracted from each cell subset was distributed evenly over all wells of several immunoSEQ 96-well plates, and each plate served as one replicate. For sorted subsets, about 200 ng genomic DNA, equal to 30,000 or so T cell genomes, was loaded into each replicate PCR. Purified libraries were quantified with a Qubit 3.0 fluorometer, sized on a Bioanalyzer 2100, and re-quantified with the KAPA Library Quantification kit. Every immunoSEQ 96-well plate was sequenced on a dedicated single-read 150-cycle Illumina NextSeq 550 flow cell. The original pipeline was this. Because only junctional sequences without quality scores were contained in the immunoSEQ output, filtering matching that applied to full-length reads could not be performed. Sequences were annotated with PyIR, a Python wrapper for IgBLAST v1.9, and V/J genes and CDR3 were assigned using IMGT germline references. Reads with weak V/J assignments (E-value above 1e-6), missing CDR3, stop codons, out-of-frame junctions, or ambiguous translated residues were removed. A V3J clonotype was defined by an identical inferred V gene, J gene, and CDR3 amino acid sequence. Percentage overlap between repertoires was computed as shared unique clonotypes divided by the size of the smaller repertoire. Three approaches were used to assess repertoire richness: RTK rarefaction, the Chao1 estimator, and Recon v2.1 estimates of unobserved clonotypes. OLGA was used to compute generation probabilities for all TCRbeta clonotypes that the gDNA method yielded from a handful of donors. TCRdb's version of the immuneACCESS table is confined to in-frame rearrangements and falls short of the full clone set. An unresolved V gene accounts for under half of the shortfall where checked; the remainder is of unknown origin. Clonal size and the V and J genes are those of that table, whereas D and trimming came from the DNA. The table for this sample lists about 690,000 clones; about nine tenths of them were counted only once. About a third of the sample goes to the ten largest clones.

CDR1 MNHEY and CDR2 SMNVEV were looked up in the germline V gene (reference sequence). Spanning cysteine to phenylalanine, the CDR3 consists of 17 amino acids. Only the CDR3 DNA is retained, 51 bases long and in frame from the first base. V and J lose 3 bases and 0 bases, and a span of 15 bases separates them. Sequencing used memory CD8+ T cells from PBMCs. What the cell subset or site label conveys for this sample: CD45RO+ cells pooled with CCR7-negative TemRA cells. The receptor comes from a man aged 18 to 30 in good health. Some clones in this sample may be carry-over from other donors' samples. The chain employs TRBV27 and TRBJ2-1; a tentative D match to TRBD2 spans 5 bases. The CDR3 protein sequence reads: CASSFHPKRSSYNEQFF. The DNA sequence reads TGTGCCAGCAGTTTTCACCCGAAGCGGAGCTCCTACAATGAGCAGTTCTTC.